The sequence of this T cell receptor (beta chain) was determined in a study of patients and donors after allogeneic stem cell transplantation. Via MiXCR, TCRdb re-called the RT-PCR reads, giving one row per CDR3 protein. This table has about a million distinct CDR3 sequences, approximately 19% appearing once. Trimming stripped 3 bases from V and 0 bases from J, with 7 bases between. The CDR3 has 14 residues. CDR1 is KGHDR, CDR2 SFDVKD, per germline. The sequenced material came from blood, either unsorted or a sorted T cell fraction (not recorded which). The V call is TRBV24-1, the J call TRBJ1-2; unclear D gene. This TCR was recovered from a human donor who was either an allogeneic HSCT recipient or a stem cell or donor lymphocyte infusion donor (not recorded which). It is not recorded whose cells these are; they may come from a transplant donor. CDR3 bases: TGTGCCACCAGTGATCCCGCGGCTAACTATGGCTACACCTTC. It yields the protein CATSDPAANYGYTF.